This T cell receptor (beta chain) was captured in a study of early stage breast cancer tumors. Background on the study: Invasive lobular carcinomas made up about 35% of the 12 ER+/PR+/HER2- tumors.

Study observations and caveats: Blood repertoires resembled normal breast more than tumor.

Profiled with immunoSEQ multiplex PCR; TCRdb holds only in-frame clones, not every one. In the table there are tens of thousands of clones, just over 90% of which are singletons. The CDR3 spans 13 residues. Trimming shortened V by 0 bases and J by 6 bases, and 9 bases separated the two germline ends. The germline V gene has CDR1 SGHRS and CDR2 YFSETQ. About this clone: Its antigen remains unknown.

The sequencing input was blood. The origin of this receptor is a person aged 70 to 79 with breast cancer. V gene TRBV5-1 combines with J gene TRBJ1-2; D not resolved. The CDR3 coding sequence is TGCGCCAGCAGCTTGGGTTATGAGGATGGCTACACCTTC. It yields the protein CASSLGYEDGYTF.